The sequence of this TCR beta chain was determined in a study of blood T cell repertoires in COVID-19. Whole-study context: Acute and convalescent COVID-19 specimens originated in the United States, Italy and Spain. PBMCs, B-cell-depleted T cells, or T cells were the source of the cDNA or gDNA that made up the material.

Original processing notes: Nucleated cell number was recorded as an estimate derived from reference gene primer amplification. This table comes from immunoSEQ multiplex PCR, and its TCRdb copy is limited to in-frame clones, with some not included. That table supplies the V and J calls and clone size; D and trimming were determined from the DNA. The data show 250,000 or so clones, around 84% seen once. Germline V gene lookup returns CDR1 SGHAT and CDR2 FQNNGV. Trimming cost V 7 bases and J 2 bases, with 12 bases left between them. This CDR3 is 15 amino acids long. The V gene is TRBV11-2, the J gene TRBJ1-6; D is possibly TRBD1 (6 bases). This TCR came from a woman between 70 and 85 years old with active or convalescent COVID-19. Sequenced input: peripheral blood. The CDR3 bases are TGTGCCAGCACCCTACAGGGCACCTATAATTCACCCCTCCACTTT. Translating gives CASTLQGTYNSPLHF.